This section outlines one T cell receptor beta chain sequence together with its context. Its matching antigen is unknown. CDR3 length: 15 amino acids. The V segment lost 8 bases and the J segment 3 bases; nucleotides outside the gene matches: 10. The V gene's germline CDR1 is MNHEY and CDR2 SVGEGT. The sample belongs to a study of spatial heterogeneity in lung cancer. The study's findings and limits: Compared with follow-up, resection was when ubiquitous expanded tumor TCRs appeared in blood more.

Described time point: sample taken at primary tumor resection. The sequenced material consisted of unsorted whole RNA from tumor, nontumor lung or frozen PBMC. TCRdb reprocessed the 5' RACE reads via MiXCR and lists one record per CDR3 protein. The sample records over 75,000 distinct CDR3 sequences, more than 15% being singletons. The sequencing used PBMCs, collected at surgery. The origin of this receptor is a male donor with early-stage non-small cell lung cancer. The chain has TRBV6-2 or TRBV6-3 and TRBJ1-1, with 9 bases lining up with TRBD1. The CDR3 DNA reads as TGTGCCAGCGAGGGACAGGGCTTATTAGACACTGAAGCTTTCTTT. It translates to CASEGQGLLDTEAFF.